The TCR beta chain described here comes from a study of chemoradiotherapy in HPV16-positive cancers. For the study at large: Functional T-cell assays on two HPV16-positive patients' cells defined candidate HPV-specific clones and common TCR motifs. General study findings and limits: Better recurrence-free survival went with HPV-responsive T-cell expansion in HPV16-positive patients. HPV-specific T cells were functionally defined from only a couple of HPV16-positive patients. Candidate HPV-specific clones and E7-related TCR motifs grew in tumor during treatment.

About this clone itself: Its antigen is not identified.

Clones were sequenced by immunoSEQ multiplex PCR, and TCRdb holds only the in-frame ones, with some missing. Among more than 35,000 clones, 76% were seen once, and the ten largest hold over 5%. V dropped 4 bases and J dropped 5 bases, with 12 bases sitting between them. From germline, CDR1 is SGHDT and CDR2 YYEEEE. CDR3 size: 13 residues. The sequence came from a human donor with HPV-associated anogenital cancer. Sequenced material: blood, taken from a patient who underwent chemoradiotherapy. The chain uses TRBV5-6 and TRBJ1-1; weak D call: TRBD1 (6 bases). CDR3 sequence: CASSVTGGTEAFF. The CDR3 DNA follows: TGTGCCAGCAGCGTGACAGGAGGGACTGAAGCTTTCTTT. The full variable domain, its missing parts supplied by reference TRBV5-6 and TRBJ1-1, is DAGVTQSPTHLIKTRGQQVTLRCSPKSGHDTVSWYQQALGQGPQFIFQYYEEEERQRGNFPDRFSGHQFPNYSSELNVNALLLGDSALYLCASSVTGGTEAFFGQGTRLTVV.